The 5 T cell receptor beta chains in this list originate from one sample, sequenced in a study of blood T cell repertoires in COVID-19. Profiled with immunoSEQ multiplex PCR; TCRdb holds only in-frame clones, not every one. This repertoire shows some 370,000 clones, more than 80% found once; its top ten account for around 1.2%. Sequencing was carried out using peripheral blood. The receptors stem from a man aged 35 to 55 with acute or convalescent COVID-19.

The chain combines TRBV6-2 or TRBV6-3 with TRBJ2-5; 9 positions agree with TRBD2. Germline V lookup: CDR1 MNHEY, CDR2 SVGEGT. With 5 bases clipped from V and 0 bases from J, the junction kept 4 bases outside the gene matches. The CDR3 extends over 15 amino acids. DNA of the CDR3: TGTGCCAGCAGTATAGCGGGGGACCACCAAGAGACCCAGTACTTC. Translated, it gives CASSIAGDHQETQYF.

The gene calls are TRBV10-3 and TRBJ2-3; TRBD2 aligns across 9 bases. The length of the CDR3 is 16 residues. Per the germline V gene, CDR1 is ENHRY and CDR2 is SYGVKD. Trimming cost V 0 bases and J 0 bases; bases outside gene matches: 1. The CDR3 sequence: CAISESTSGSTDTQYF. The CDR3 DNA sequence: TGTGCCATCAGTGAGTCCACTAGCGGGAGCACAGATACGCAGTATTTT.

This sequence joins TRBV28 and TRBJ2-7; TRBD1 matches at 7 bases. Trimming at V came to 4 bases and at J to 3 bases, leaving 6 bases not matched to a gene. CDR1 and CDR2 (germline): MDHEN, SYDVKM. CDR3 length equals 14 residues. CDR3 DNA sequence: TGTGCCAGCAGTTCCCGGACAGGAAACTACGAGCAGTACTTC. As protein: CASSSRTGNYEQYF.

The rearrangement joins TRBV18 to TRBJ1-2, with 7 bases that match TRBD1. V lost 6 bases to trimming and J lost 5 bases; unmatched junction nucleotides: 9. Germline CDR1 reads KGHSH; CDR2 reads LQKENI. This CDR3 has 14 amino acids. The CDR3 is CASSPGTAQYGYTF. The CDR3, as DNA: TGTGCCAGCTCGCCCGGGACAGCCCAATATGGCTACACCTTC.

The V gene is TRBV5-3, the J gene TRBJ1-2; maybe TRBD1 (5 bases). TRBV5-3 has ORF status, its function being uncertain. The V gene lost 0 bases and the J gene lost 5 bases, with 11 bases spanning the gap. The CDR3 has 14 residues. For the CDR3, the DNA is TGTGCCAGAAGCTTGGAGGCAGGGAAATATGGCTACACCTTC. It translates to CARSLEAGKYGYTF.